Shown below are 3 T cell receptor beta chains from a single sample sequenced in a study of blood T cells in healthy people across ages. Combining a sample-barcoded 5' primer with a J-beta primer mix, a second PCR ran for about 7 to 11 cycles. TCRdb analysed the 5' RACE reads with MiXCR anew, one entry per CDR3 protein. Among 1.5 million to 2 million distinct CDR3 sequences, about 31% were seen once, and the ten largest hold 11%. Sequencing input: blood. The receptors were sampled from a woman in her thirties in good health.

This clonotype was detected many times. V is TRBV27 and J is TRBJ2-7, with D perhaps given as TRBD1 or TRBD2 (5 bases each). Trimming shortened V by 6 bases and J by 2 bases, and 11 bases separated the two germline ends. Germline CDR1 and CDR2: MNHEY and SMNVEV (reference sequence). This CDR3 region has 13 residues. The chain's CDR3 is CASSLRDAYEQYF. CDR3 DNA: TGTGCCAGCAGCCTCAGGGACGCCTACGAGCAGTACTTC.

V and J are TRBV4-1 and TRBJ2-7; D might be TRBD1 (5 bases). The CDR3 runs to 17 residues. V was clipped by 0 bases and J by 0 bases, with 15 bases between them. In germline, CDR1 is MGHRA, CDR2 YSYEKL. Here the CDR3 DNA reads TGCGCCAGCAGCCAAGAGGAAAGGGGTTCGGGCTCCTACGAGCAGTACTTC. Amino acid sequence: CASSQEERGSGSYEQYF.

Only a few counts were recorded for this clonotype. The chain carries TRBV4-2 and TRBJ2-3, with a possible D match to TRBD2 (5 bases). V was trimmed by 4 bases and J by 6 bases, leaving 17 bases between them. The CDR3 has 15 residues. Germline-derived CDR1 and CDR2 are LGHNA and YNFKEQ. CDR3 amino acids: CASSRGLDLGDTQYF. The CDR3 DNA reads as TGTGCCAGCAGCCGAGGACTCGACCTAGGGGATACGCAGTATTTT.